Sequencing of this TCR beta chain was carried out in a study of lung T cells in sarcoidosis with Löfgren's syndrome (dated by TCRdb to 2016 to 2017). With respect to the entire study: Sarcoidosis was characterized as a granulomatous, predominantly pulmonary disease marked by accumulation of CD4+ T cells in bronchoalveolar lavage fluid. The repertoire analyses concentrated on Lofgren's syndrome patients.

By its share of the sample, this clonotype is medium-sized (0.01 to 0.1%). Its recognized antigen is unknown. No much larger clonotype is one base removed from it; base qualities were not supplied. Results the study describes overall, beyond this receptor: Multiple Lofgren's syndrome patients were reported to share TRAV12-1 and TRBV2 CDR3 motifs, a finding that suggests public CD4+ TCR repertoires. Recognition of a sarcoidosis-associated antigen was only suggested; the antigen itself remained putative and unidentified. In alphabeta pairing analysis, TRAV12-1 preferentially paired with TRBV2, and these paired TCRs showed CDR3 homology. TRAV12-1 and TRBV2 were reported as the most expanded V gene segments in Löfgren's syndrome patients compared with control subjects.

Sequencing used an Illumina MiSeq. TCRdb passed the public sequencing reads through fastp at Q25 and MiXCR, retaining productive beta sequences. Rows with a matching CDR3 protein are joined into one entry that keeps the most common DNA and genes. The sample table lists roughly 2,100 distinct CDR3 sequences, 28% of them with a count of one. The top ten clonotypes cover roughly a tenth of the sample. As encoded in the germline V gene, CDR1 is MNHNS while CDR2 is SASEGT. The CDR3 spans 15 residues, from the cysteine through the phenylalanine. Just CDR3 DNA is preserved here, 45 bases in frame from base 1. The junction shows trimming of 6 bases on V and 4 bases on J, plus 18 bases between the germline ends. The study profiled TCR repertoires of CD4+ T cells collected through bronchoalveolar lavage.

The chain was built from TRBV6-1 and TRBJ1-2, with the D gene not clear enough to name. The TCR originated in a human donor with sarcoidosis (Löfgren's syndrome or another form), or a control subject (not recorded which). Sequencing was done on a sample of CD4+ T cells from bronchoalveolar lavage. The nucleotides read TGTGCCAGCAGACCTCCCTGGGCAGAGCCCTATGGCTACACCTTC. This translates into CASRPPWAEPYGYTF.